Detailed here is one T cell receptor beta chain. A Seattle source enrolled patients during active infection and followed them longitudinally. The record originates from a study of blood T cell repertoires in COVID-19. Overall study: Material from acute and convalescent COVID-19 was sourced from the United States, Italy and Spain. Sources were T cells, B-cell-depleted T cells, or PBMCs; the material itself was cDNA or gDNA.

CDR3 length: 14 amino acids. Trimming at V came to 3 bases and at J to 7 bases, leaving 4 bases not matched to a gene. Looked up from germline, CDR1 is SGHTA and CDR2 is FQGTGA. The table came from immunoSEQ multiplex PCR; TCRdb's copy has only in-frame clones and leaves some out. Among about 180,000 clones listed, 85% to 90% were seen once. This receptor was taken from a man aged 55-75 years with COVID-19, enrolled during active disease. The sequencing sample was made of peripheral blood. The chain couples TRBV7-3 to TRBJ2-1; TRBD1 matches 9 bases. CDR3 sequence (DNA): TGTGCCAGCAGCTTCCAGGACAGGGGAAATGAGCAGTTCTTC. Protein product: CASSFQDRGNEQFF. Full variable domain (rest looked up from reference TRBV7-3 and TRBJ2-1): GAGVSQTPSNKVTEKGKYVELRCDPISGHTALYWYRQSLGQGPEFLIYFQGTGAADDSGLPNDRFFAVRPEGSVSTLKIQRTERGDSAVYLCASSFQDRGNEQFFGPGTRLTVL.